This TCR beta chain was sequenced in a study of spatial heterogeneity in lung cancer. TCRdb re-analysed the 5' RACE reads in MiXCR, keeping a single row per CDR3 protein. The table lists about 7,500 distinct CDR3 sequences, roughly 4.3% of them singletons. The sample's time point: sample taken at primary tumor resection. Tumor, nontumor lung or frozen PBMC supplied whole RNA, sequenced without sorting. V was cut by 5 bases and J by 1 base, with 5 bases left in between. The CDR3 is made up of 12 amino acids. Germline lookup yields CDR1 MNHEY and CDR2 SMNVEV (reference sequence). This clonotype was recorded many times. The library was designed around alpha chains, so this beta chain is a stray read whose abundance carries little weight.

This TCR derives from a female donor with early-stage non-small cell lung cancer. This rearrangement joins TRBV27 to TRBJ1-1, with D unresolved. The sequences come from normal lung tissue next to the tumor, collected at surgery. The chain's CDR3 is CASSPPNTEAFF. CDR3 sequence (DNA): TGTGCCAGCAGTCCTCCGAACACTGAAGCTTTCTTT.